By frequency in the sample, the clone carrying this TCR beta chain is medium-sized. Its antigen is not known. The CDR3 is 14 residues long. CDR1 and CDR2 from the germline V gene are SGHRS and YFSETQ. Trimming shortened V by 0 bases and J by 3 bases, and 9 bases separated the two germline ends. These data come from a study of Graves' ophthalmopathy and Graves' hyperthyroidism. General observations from the study: Blood also held most thyroid clonotypes expanded above 0.001 frequency.

It was from roughly 10 ml of fresh peripheral blood that the PBMCs came. RNA transcripts provided the template for amplifying TCR beta CDR3 regions. An opening RT-PCR round employed HTBI primers and preceded a second-round multiplex PCR. TCRdb used MiXCR to reprocess the multiplex PCR reads, holding one entry per CDR3 protein. Of about 380,000 distinct CDR3 sequences listed, approximately 15% are singletons. V gene TRBV5-1 combines with J gene TRBJ1-1, with TRBD1 as a possible D gene (6 bases). The source material was peripheral blood. The receptor was isolated from a woman between 18 and 29 years old with stable Graves' hyperthyroidism. The CDR3: CASSLVKGDTEAFF. Here the CDR3 DNA reads TGCGCCAGCAGCTTGGTGAAGGGGGACACTGAAGCTTTCTTT. The variable domain in full, completed from reference TRBV5-1 and TRBJ1-1, reads KAGVTQTPRYLIKTRGQQVTLSCSPISGHRSVSWYQQTPGQGLQFLFEYFSETQRNKGNFPGRFSGRQFSNSRSEMNVSTLELGDSALYLCASSLVKGDTEAFFGQGTRLTVV.